These 23 T cell receptor beta chains share one sample of origin, sequenced in a study of OX40 agonist ivuxolimab in advanced cancers. TCRdb's copy holds only in-frame clones and misses some; the assay was immunoSEQ multiplex PCR. The sample shows under 100,000 clones, roughly nine tenths of them seen only once. The input for sequencing was CD4+ or CD8+ T cells sorted from blood, taken in a trial of the OX40 agonist ivuxolimab. The origin of the receptors is an adult with an advanced solid tumor such as melanoma, head and neck, liver or kidney cancer.

CDR3 DNA sequence: TGTGCCAGCAGCGCACAGGGGGGATATGGCTACACCTTC. As protein: CASSAQGGYGYTF. The chain employs TRBV11-2 and TRBJ1-2; TRBD1 matches at 8 bases. The V segment lost 5 bases and the J segment 5 bases; nucleotides outside the gene matches: 4. CDR3 size: 13 residues. Germline V CDR1 and CDR2: SGHAT, FQNNGV.

This clone came up once. V is TRBV19 and J is TRBJ1-3; no clear D. The CDR3 loop spans 14 amino acids. V was cut by 3 bases and J by 4 bases, with 10 bases left in between. Germline V gene lookup returns CDR1 LNHDA and CDR2 SQIVND (reference sequence). CDR3 coding DNA: TGTGCCAGTAGTATCCCCTTCCCAGGAAACACCATATATTTT. Translated: CASSIPFPGNTIYF.

The chain couples TRBV7-3 to TRBJ2-1; D not resolved. The CDR3 extends over 14 amino acids. Germline loops: CDR1 SGHTA, CDR2 FQGTGA. Trimming shortened V by 2 bases and J by 6 bases, and 11 bases separated the two germline ends. The DNA for the CDR3 is TGTGCCAGCAGCTTAGTCGGCCCTTTCAATGAGCAGTTCTTC. Residues: CASSLVGPFNEQFF.

The chain employs TRBV27 and TRBJ2-7; 8 bases fit TRBD1. V lost 2 bases to trimming and J lost 5 bases; unmatched junction nucleotides: 5. The germline V gene encodes CDR1 MNHEY and CDR2 SMNVEV (reference sequence). The CDR3 extends over 14 amino acids. CDR3 nucleotides: TGTGCCAGCAGTTTAAAGCCAGGGGGCCACGAGCAGTACTTC. Encoded protein: CASSLKPGGHEQYF.

The chain combines TRBV11-2 with TRBJ1-4; the match to TRBD1 covers 7 bases. J gave up 3 bases and V 4 bases, and 11 bases lay outside the gene matches. Germline values: CDR1 SGHAT, CDR2 FQNNGV. The CDR3 length is 17 residues. The CDR3 is CASSSGTALSANEKLFF. CDR3 nucleotides: TGTGCCAGCAGCTCCGGGACAGCCCTTTCGGCTAATGAAAAACTGTTTTTT.

This chain uses TRBV10-3 with TRBJ2-5, with 7 positions matching TRBD1. V lost 4 bases and J lost 5; bases outside the gene matches: 10. There are 15 residues in the CDR3. Germline assignment: CDR1 ENHRY and CDR2 SYGVKD. The CDR3 here is CAISVSLDREETQYF. For the CDR3, the DNA is TGTGCCATCAGTGTATCTCTCGACAGGGAGGAGACCCAGTACTTC.

The CDR3 nucleotides read TGCGCCAGCAGCCAAGCCTGGGGGGGCCCCGGGGAGCTGTTTTTT. Translating it yields CASSQAWGGPGELFF. This chain links TRBV4-1 with TRBJ2-2; D might be TRBD2 (7 bases). The CDR3 runs to 15 residues. V lost 1 base to trimming and J lost 6 bases, with 12 bases between them. Germline assignment: CDR1 MGHRA and CDR2 YSYEKL.

The rearrangement uses TRBV29-1 and TRBJ2-1; D might be TRBD2 (5 bases). V lost 7 bases to trimming and J lost 7 bases, with 8 bases between them. Germline CDR1 reads SQVTM; CDR2 reads ANQGSEA. The CDR3 runs 10 residues. The CDR3 region is CSGGWNEQFF. CDR3 nucleotide sequence: TGCAGCGGCGGGTGGAATGAGCAGTTCTTC.

V usage is TRBV6-6 and J usage is TRBJ1-2; D gene uncertain. This CDR3 is 14 amino acids long. Germline-derived CDR1 and CDR2 are MNHNY and SVGAGI (reference sequence). Trimming took off 6 bases at V and 4 bases at J, with 15 bases between the two ends. CDR3: CASSSPPDSYGYTF. CDR3 bases: TGTGCCAGCAGCTCTCCGCCGGACTCCTATGGCTACACCTTC.

The chain combines TRBV18 with TRBJ1-4; 7 bases are a match to TRBD1. CDR3 length: 15 amino acids. Germline CDR1 KGHSH, CDR2 LQKENI. V was clipped by 4 bases and J by 5 bases; unmatched bases: 7. The CDR3 region is CASSLWTGTNEKLFF. The CDR3 nucleotides are TGTGCCAGCTCACTATGGACAGGAACGAATGAAAAACTGTTTTTT.

This chain links TRBV14 with TRBJ2-7; TRBD2 agrees at 8 bases. V shed 4 bases, J shed 3 bases, and the junction held 8 bases outside the gene matches. CDR1 is SGHDN and CDR2 is FVKESK in the germline V gene. This CDR3 region has 15 residues. The CDR3 DNA follows: TGTGCCAGCAGCCTTAAGGGACTAGAGGTCTACGAGCAGTACTTC. Residues: CASSLKGLEVYEQYF.

V usage is TRBV19 and J usage is TRBJ2-5, with a tentative D call TRBD2 (5 bases). Trimming took 5 bases from V and 4 from J, leaving 17 bases between them. Per the germline V gene, CDR1 is LNHDA and CDR2 is SQIVND (reference sequence). The CDR3 spans 15 residues. The CDR3 loop reads CASSRATINAETQYF. In DNA form, the CDR3 reads TGTGCCAGTAGTCGGGCGACTATTAATGCAGAGACCCAGTACTTC.

In nucleotides, the CDR3 is TGTGCCAGCTCACCAATGGGCAGCACCTACGAGCAGTACTTC. This sequence encodes CASSPMGSTYEQYF. The chain carries TRBV18 and TRBJ2-7; the D is unclear. V dropped 2 bases and J dropped 2 bases, with 10 bases sitting between them. This CDR3 has 14 amino acids. Per germline, CDR1 KGHSH and CDR2 LQKENI.

This clone was detected a few times. The chain recombines TRBV5-1 with TRBJ2-2; D uncertain. Trimming pared 5 bases from V and 3 bases from J, leaving 11 bases between. Germline lookup yields CDR1 SGHRS and CDR2 YFSETQ. The CDR3 runs to 14 residues. CDR3 coding DNA: TGCGCCAGCAGACTCCAACCCGACACCGGGGAGCTGTTTTTT. Translated: CASRLQPDTGELFF. Supplemented by reference TRBV5-1 and TRBJ2-2, the full variable domain reads KAGVTQTPRYLIKTRGQQVTLSCSPISGHRSVSWYQQTPGQGLQFLFEYFSETQRNKGNFPGRFSGRQFSNSRSEMNVSTLELGDSALYLCASRLQPDTGELFFGEGSRLTVL.

The chain is built from TRBV7-9 and TRBJ2-7; a weak D match, TRBD1 (5 bases). Trimming took 0 bases from V and 6 from J, leaving 9 bases between them. This CDR3 region has 13 residues. Germline V gives CDR1 SEHNR, CDR2 FQNEAQ (reference sequence). The CDR3 DNA is TGTGCCAGCAGCTTAGCGCCCAGGGTCGAGCAGTACTTC. It encodes CASSLAPRVEQYF.

The V call is TRBV27, the J call TRBJ2-1, with D unresolved. Trimming stripped 6 bases from V and 4 bases from J, with 22 bases between. CDR3 size: 17 residues. Germline CDR1 and CDR2: MNHEY and SMNVEV (reference sequence). Here the CDR3 reads CASSPDGWSRIYNEQFF. The DNA for the CDR3 is TGTGCCAGCAGCCCCGACGGGTGGTCGCGGATATACAATGAGCAGTTCTTC.

This clone showed up just a few times. The chain couples TRBV4-2 to TRBJ2-3; a weak D match, TRBD1 (5 bases). CDR1 and CDR2 (germline): LGHNA, YNFKEQ. V was pared by 5 bases and J by 2 bases, with 14 bases between. CDR3 length: 15 residues. The CDR3 loop is CASSSAGSITDTQYF. The CDR3 DNA reads as TGTGCCAGCAGCTCAGCAGGGTCAATCACAGATACGCAGTATTTT.

The V gene is TRBV25-1, the J gene TRBJ1-2, with TRBD1 matching over 8 bases. From germline, CDR1 is MGHDK and CDR2 SYGVNS. The CDR3 runs to 15 residues. The ends lost 4 bases at V and 4 bases at J; junction bases unmatched: 8. CDR3 in amino acids: CASSVQGVQFYGYTF. The CDR3 bases are TGTGCCAGCAGTGTACAGGGGGTGCAATTCTATGGCTACACCTTC.

CDR3 in amino acids: CASSVAGGRFNTQYF. In DNA form, the CDR3 reads TGTGCCAGCAGCGTAGCGGGAGGGAGGTTTAATACGCAGTATTTT. The chain combines TRBV27 with TRBJ2-3; 11 bases align to TRBD2. Trimming took 6 bases from V and 7 from J; bases not matched to a gene: 9. Germline-derived CDR1 and CDR2 are MNHEY and SMNVEV (reference sequence). The CDR3 is 15 residues long.

The chain joins TRBV5-1 to TRBJ2-1; D is unresolved. Germline CDR1 and CDR2: SGHRS and YFSETQ. The CDR3 is 14 amino acids. V lost 0 bases and J lost 9, with 13 bases in between. The CDR3, as DNA: TGCGCCAGCAGCTTGGGATCTGGGCCCGGTGAGCAGTTCTTC. Translating gives CASSLGSGPGEQFF.

The chain uses TRBV7-8 and TRBJ1-5; 7 bases are a match to TRBD1. Trimming took 5 bases from V and 3 from J; bases not matched to a gene: 7. Germline loops: CDR1 SGHVS, CDR2 FQNEAQ. This CDR3 comprises 15 residues. The DNA for the CDR3 is TGTGCCAGCAGCGTTCAGGGGGGCAACAATCAGCCCCAGCATTTT. Its protein product is CASSVQGGNNQPQHF.

The J gene is TRBJ1-6, the V gene TRBV25-1; D ambiguous. The CDR3 length is 13 residues. V gave up 3 bases and J gave up 9 bases, with 9 bases separating them. The germline CDR1 and CDR2 sequences are MGHDK and SYGVNS. Here the CDR3 DNA reads TGTGCCAGCAGTGAGGGAGGTAGTTCACCCCTCCACTTT. Its translation is CASSEGGSSPLHF.

This chain links TRBV5-1 with TRBJ2-1; 7 bases line up with TRBD1. J was trimmed by 4 bases and V by 1 base; bases with no gene match: 5. Germline-derived CDR1 and CDR2 are SGHRS and YFSETQ. The CDR3 extends over 15 amino acids. The CDR3 loop is CASSLLGDSYNEQFF. CDR3 in DNA: TGCGCCAGCAGCTTGTTGGGGGACAGTTACAATGAGCAGTTCTTC.